The 25 T cell receptor beta chains in this list originate from one sample, sequenced in a study of blood T cell repertoires in COVID-19 (TCRdb year 2020). Receptor amplification or capture employed the immunoSEQ multiplex PCR assay. TCRdb carries this immuneACCESS record with in-frame sequences only. Its versions omit some clonotypes, under half of them owing to an unresolved V gene in the studies checked, with the rest unexplained. Counted in this sample were roughly 110,000 clones; about three quarters of them appeared once. Around 4.4% of the sample is in the top ten clones. The sample was peripheral blood. Source of these receptors: a man in his 70s with acute or convalescent COVID-19.

The chain joins TRBV21-1 to TRBJ1-6; the table gives TRBD1 as D, unverified against the DNA. TRBV21-1 is assigned pseudogene status. The CDR3 length is 15 residues. The CDR3: CASSKVRQGVITLHF. For the CDR3, the DNA is TGTGCCAGCAGCAAAGTGAGACAGGGGGTAATTACCCTCCACTTT.

This clone was seen a single time. The V and J genes are TRBV5-4 and TRBJ2-5, with TRBD1 matching 7 bases. With 4 bases clipped from V and 3 bases from J, the junction kept 6 bases outside the gene matches. CDR3 length equals 14 residues. CDR1 and CDR2 from the germline V gene are SGHNT and YYREEE (reference sequence). The CDR3 loop is CASSRVGTEETQYF. The CDR3 coding sequence is TGTGCCAGCAGCCGGGTTGGGACAGAAGAGACCCAGTACTTC. The full variable domain, completed using reference TRBV5-4 and TRBJ2-5, is ETGVTQSPTHLIKTRGQQVTLRCSSQSGHNTVSWYQQALGQGPQFIFQYYREEENGRGNFPPRFSGLQFPNYSSELNVNALELDDSALYLCASSRVGTEETQYFGPGTRLLVL.

J is TRBJ2-1 and V is TRBV16; 8 bases fit TRBD1. J gave up 4 bases and V 1 base, and 3 bases lay outside the gene matches. Germline V CDR1 and CDR2: KGHSY, FQNENV. The length of the CDR3 is 15 residues. The CDR3 DNA reads as TGTGCCAGCAGCCAATTTGGGACAGGTTACAATGAGCAGTTCTTC. This codes for CASSQFGTGYNEQFF.

The chain joins TRBV3-1 (or the pseudogene TRBV3-2) to TRBJ2-7; D perhaps matches TRBD1 (7 bases). Germline CDR1 and CDR2: LGHDT and YNNKEL (reference sequence). The V end lost 0 bases, the J end lost 5 bases, and 17 bases lay between the germline ends. The length of the CDR3 is 16 residues. The CDR3 DNA reads TGTGCCAGCAGCCAAGATGCCAGGGGGGTCATCGACGAGCAGTACTTC. As protein: CASSQDARGVIDEQYF.

Only one count was recorded for this clone. The chain employs TRBV19 and TRBJ1-2, with D unclear. V was pared by 6 bases and J by 1 base, with 9 bases between. The CDR3 is 13 amino acids. CDR1 and CDR2 (germline): LNHDA, SQIVND (reference sequence). For the CDR3, the DNA is TGTGCCAGTAGGCCCGGGGTTAACTATGGCTACACCTTC. As protein: CASRPGVNYGYTF.

This clone was detected only once. The CDR3 DNA is TGTGCCAGTAGTAGGATGGCGGCGGGAAGCACAGATACGCAGTATTTT. The encoded protein is CASSRMAAGSTDTQYF. This chain joins TRBV19 and TRBJ2-3; D perhaps matches TRBD2 (6 bases). This CDR3 has 16 amino acids. Trimming stripped 4 bases from V and 0 bases from J, with 14 bases between. Per the germline V gene, CDR1 is LNHDA and CDR2 is SQIVND (reference sequence).

This sequence joins TRBV5-1 and TRBJ2-2, with D possibly TRBD1 on 5 matching bases. V lost 1 base and J 5 bases, leaving 12 bases between the germline ends. Germline values: CDR1 SGHRS, CDR2 YFSETQ. This CDR3 has 15 amino acids. This chain's CDR3 is CASSLQGPSTGELFF. The CDR3 DNA is TGCGCCAGCAGCTTGCAGGGCCCTTCTACCGGGGAGCTGTTTTTT.

CDR3 region: CASSYSAEEKLFF. CDR3 nucleotides: TGTGCCAGCAGTTACTCGGCGGAAGAAAAACTGTTTTTT. The chain combines TRBV6-5 with TRBJ1-4, with D unclear. This CDR3 is 13 amino acids long. The germline CDR1 and CDR2 sequences are MNHEY and SVGAGI. V lost 0 bases and J lost 8, with 7 bases in between.

The chain combines TRBV7-8 with TRBJ1-5, with 9 bases that match TRBD1. The CDR3 is 16 amino acids. The V and J ends lost 3 bases and 4 bases, in that order; junction bases with no gene match: 7. Germline V gene lookup returns CDR1 SGHVS and CDR2 FQNEAQ. CDR3 nucleotide sequence: TGTGCCAGCAGCTTGACTGGGACAGGGTTAAATCAGCCCCAGCATTTT. It is translated as CASSLTGTGLNQPQHF.

This clone was observed a few times. The chain uses TRBV5-4 and TRBJ2-3, with D tentatively TRBD2 (5 bases). Germline lookup yields CDR1 SGHNT and CDR2 YYREEE (reference sequence). The ends were cut back, 5 bases at V and 2 bases at J, with 15 bases in the middle. There are 15 residues in the CDR3. The CDR3 DNA follows: TGTGCCAGCAGGCAGTCCGGGATACCCACAGATACGCAGTATTTT. Amino acids: CASRQSGIPTDTQYF.

The chain has TRBV9 and TRBJ2-1, with D maybe TRBD1 (5 bases). Germline loops: CDR1 SGDLS, CDR2 YYNGEE. There are 13 residues in the CDR3. Trimming removed 0 bases at V and 9 bases at J, with 10 bases between. The CDR3 sequence: CASSVAGAGEQFF. The CDR3 nucleotides read TGTGCCAGCAGCGTAGCTGGGGCTGGTGAGCAGTTCTTC.

This chain connects TRBV2 to TRBJ2-3; possible D gene TRBD2, 5 bases. The CDR3 is 13 residues long. V lost 1 base and J lost 5, with 7 bases in between. Germline assignment: CDR1 SNHLY and CDR2 FYNNEI. The CDR3 spells CASSEVGVDTQYF. DNA of the CDR3: TGTGCCAGCAGTGAAGTCGGGGTAGATACGCAGTATTTT.

The V gene is TRBV25-1, the J gene TRBJ1-3; 8 nucleotides match TRBD1. J was trimmed by 3 bases and V by 4 bases; bases with no gene match: 11. Germline V gene lookup returns CDR1 MGHDK and CDR2 SYGVNS. The length of the CDR3 is 17 residues. The CDR3 here is CASSARTGTNFGNTIYF. In DNA form, the CDR3 reads TGTGCCAGCAGTGCCAGGACAGGGACGAATTTTGGAAACACCATATATTTT.

The chain is built from TRBV7-9 and TRBJ1-4, with D maybe TRBD1 (6 bases). This CDR3 contains 16 residues. Trimming removed 5 bases from V and 5 bases from J, with 18 bases in between. CDR1 and CDR2 from the germline V gene are SEHNR and FQNEAQ (reference sequence). The CDR3 bases are TGTGCCAGCAGCCGAACCCGGACAGAACCGAATGAAAAACTGTTTTTT. Amino acids: CASSRTRTEPNEKLFF.

The rearrangement uses TRBV27 and TRBJ2-3, with D hard to call. This CDR3 region has 15 residues. The V and J ends lost 3 bases and 7 bases respectively, with 17 bases between them. CDR1 and CDR2 from the germline V gene are MNHEY and SMNVEV (reference sequence). The CDR3 sequence: CASSFYPLSVNTQYF. The CDR3 DNA follows: TGTGCCAGCAGTTTTTACCCTCTATCGGTGAATACGCAGTATTTT.

This chain connects TRBV11-3 to TRBJ2-2; 7 bases align to TRBD1. Germline V gene sequence: CDR1 SGHNT, CDR2 YENEEA. Trimming took 6 bases from V and 5 from J; bases not matched to a gene: 6. The CDR3 loop spans 14 amino acids. The CDR3 DNA reads TGTGCCAGCAGTCATACAGGGGATACCGGGGAGCTGTTTTTT. It is translated as CASSHTGDTGELFF.

This chain connects TRBV7-2 to TRBJ2-1; TRBD2 matches 7 bases. The ends lost 2 bases at V and 7 bases at J; junction bases unmatched: 2. The CDR3 length is 13 residues. The germline V gene encodes CDR1 SGHTA and CDR2 FQGNSA. The CDR3 loop reads CASSLRGLNEQFF. In DNA form, the CDR3 reads TGTGCCAGCAGCTTAAGGGGACTAAATGAGCAGTTCTTC.

J is TRBJ2-1 and V is TRBV7-9, with TRBD2 identical over 12 bases. Trimming took 4 bases from V and 7 from J; bases not matched to a gene: 5. CDR3 length: 15 amino acids. Germline V CDR1 and CDR2: SEHNR, FQNEAQ (reference sequence). DNA of the CDR3: TGTGCCAGCAGCTCGCCTAGCGGGGGGGATAATGAGCAGTTCTTC. Translated: CASSSPSGGDNEQFF.

V usage is TRBV11-2 and J usage is TRBJ1-5; D not certain. This CDR3 comprises 15 residues. Trimming pared 6 bases from V and 4 bases from J, leaving 16 bases between. CDR1 and CDR2 (germline): SGHAT, FQNNGV. CDR3 sequence reads: CASSWTPGTNQPQHF. The CDR3 bases are TGTGCCAGCAGTTGGACTCCGGGAACAAATCAGCCCCAGCATTTT.

J is TRBJ1-6 and V is TRBV4-2; D uncertain. Trimming removed 1 base at V and 6 bases at J, with 13 bases between. The CDR3 runs 16 residues. From germline, CDR1 is LGHNA and CDR2 YNFKEQ. The CDR3 is CASSQVFGDGNSPLHF. CDR3 coding DNA: TGTGCCAGCAGCCAAGTCTTCGGGGATGGTAATTCACCCCTCCACTTT.

The CDR3 here is CASSLATGSSYEQYF. The CDR3 DNA follows: TGTGCCAGCAGCTTAGCGACAGGGAGCTCCTACGAGCAGTACTTC. V is TRBV7-2 and J is TRBJ2-7; 7 bases map to TRBD1. V was pared by 0 bases and J by 0 bases, with 2 bases of the junction left unmatched. The germline V gene encodes CDR1 SGHTA and CDR2 FQGNSA. CDR3 length: 15 residues.

The chain recombines TRBV15 with TRBJ1-4; D is ambiguous. The CDR3 is 15 amino acids. V shed 5 bases and J shed 6 bases, with 16 bases lying between them. The germline V gene encodes CDR1 LNHNV and CDR2 YYDKDF (reference sequence). CDR3 bases: TGTGCCACCAGCCCCCGGGCTCGGGAAGATGAAAAACTGTTTTTT. This encodes CATSPRAREDEKLFF.

The chain uses TRBV21-1 and TRBJ1-5; TRBD1 is the table's D call and was not checked against the DNA. TRBV21-1 is given as a pseudogene. The CDR3 is 15 amino acids. This chain's CDR3 is CASSKARTGDQPQHF. For the CDR3, the DNA is TGTGCCAGCAGCAAAGCGCGGACAGGGGACCAGCCCCAGCATTTT.

Remarks on this clone: Other DNA sequences within the sample encode an identical CDR3. The J gene is TRBJ1-4, the V gene TRBV5-1; D possibly corresponds to TRBD1 (6 bases). In germline, CDR1 is SGHRS, CDR2 YFSETQ. The germline V and J ends were trimmed by 0 bases and 2 bases, with 8 bases remaining between them. The CDR3 runs 15 residues. The CDR3 DNA is TGCGCCAGCAGCTTGGCAGGGGCCACTAATGAAAAACTGTTTTTT. As protein: CASSLAGATNEKLFF.

This clone showed up just a few times. J is TRBJ1-1 and V is TRBV7-9; the D is unclear. CDR1 is SEHNR and CDR2 is FQNEAQ in the germline V gene (reference sequence). This CDR3 is 16 amino acids long. The V gene lost 1 base and the J gene lost 1 base, with 13 bases spanning the gap. The CDR3 spells CASSLGLFGSNTEAFF. The CDR3 coding sequence is TGTGCCAGCAGCTTAGGGTTATTCGGGTCGAACACTGAAGCTTTCTTT.